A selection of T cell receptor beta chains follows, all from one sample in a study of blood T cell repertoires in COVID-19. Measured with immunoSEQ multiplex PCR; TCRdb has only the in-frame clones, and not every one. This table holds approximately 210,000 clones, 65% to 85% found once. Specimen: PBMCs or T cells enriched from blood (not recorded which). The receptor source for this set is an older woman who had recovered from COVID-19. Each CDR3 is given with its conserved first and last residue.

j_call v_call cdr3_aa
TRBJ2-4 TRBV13 CASSYTGGGWAKNIQYF
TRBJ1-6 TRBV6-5 CASNKQGLGSPLHF
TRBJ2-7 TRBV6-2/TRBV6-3 CASSLDLAGVGEQYF
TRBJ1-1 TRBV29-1 CSVEEGQVAFF
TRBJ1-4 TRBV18 CASSPIGTAGGEKLFF
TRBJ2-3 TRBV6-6 CASSASGDTTDTQYF
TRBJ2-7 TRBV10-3 CAISELQGAGGHEQYF
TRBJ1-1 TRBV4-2 CASSQETSFRGAEAFF
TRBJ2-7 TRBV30 CAGRGQGGEQYF
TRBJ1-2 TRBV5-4 CASSPGQGSDYGYTF
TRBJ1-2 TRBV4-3 CASSQSSLRANYGYTF
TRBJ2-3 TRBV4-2 CASSQEVAASTDTQYF
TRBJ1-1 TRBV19 CASSIEALSFNTEAFF
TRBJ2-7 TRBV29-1 CSVVGRAEGRDQYF
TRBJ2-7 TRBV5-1 CASSLIAGAYEQYF
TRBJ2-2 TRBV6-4 CASSDPFSASLNTGELFF
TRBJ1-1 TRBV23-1 CASSQSGRPEAFF
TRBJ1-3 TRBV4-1 CASSPGQGYSGNTIYF
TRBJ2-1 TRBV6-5 CASSYSWGLATNEQFF
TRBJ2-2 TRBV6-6 CASSRTGKPNTGELFF
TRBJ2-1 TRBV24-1 CATSEPGQGGEQFF
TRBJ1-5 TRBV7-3 CASSLTGGRNQPQHF
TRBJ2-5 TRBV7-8 CASSLGALQETQYF
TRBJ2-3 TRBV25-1 CASSGTSGGTDTQYF
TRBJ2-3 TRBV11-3 CASSPRDRVTDTQYF
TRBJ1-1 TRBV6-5 CASSYSTANTEAFF
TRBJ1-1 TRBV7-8 CASSFRTGRNTEAFF
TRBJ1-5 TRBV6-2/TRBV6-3 CASSPGQGKYSNQPQHF
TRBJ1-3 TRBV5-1 CASSRESAGGNTIYF